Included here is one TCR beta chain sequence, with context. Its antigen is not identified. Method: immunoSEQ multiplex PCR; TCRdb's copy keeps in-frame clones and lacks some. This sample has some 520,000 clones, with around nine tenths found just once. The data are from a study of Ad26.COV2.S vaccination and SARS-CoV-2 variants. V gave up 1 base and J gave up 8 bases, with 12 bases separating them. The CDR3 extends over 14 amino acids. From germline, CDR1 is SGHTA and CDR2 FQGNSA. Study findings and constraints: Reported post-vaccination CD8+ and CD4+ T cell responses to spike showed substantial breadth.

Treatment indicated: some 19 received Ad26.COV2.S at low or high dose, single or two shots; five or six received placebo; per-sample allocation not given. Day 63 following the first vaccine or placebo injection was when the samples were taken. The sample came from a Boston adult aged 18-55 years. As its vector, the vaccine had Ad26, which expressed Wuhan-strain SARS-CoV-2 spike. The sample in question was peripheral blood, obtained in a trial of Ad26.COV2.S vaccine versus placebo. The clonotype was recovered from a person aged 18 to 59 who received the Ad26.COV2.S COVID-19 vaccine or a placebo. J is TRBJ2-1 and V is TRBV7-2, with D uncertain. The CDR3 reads CASSLVNRFDEQFF. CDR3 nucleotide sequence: TGTGCCAGCAGCTTAGTGAATCGTTTTGATGAGCAGTTCTTC. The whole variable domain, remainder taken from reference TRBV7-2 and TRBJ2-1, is GAGVSQSPSNKVTEKGKDVELRCDPISGHTALYWYRQSLGQGLEFLIYFQGNSAPDKSGLPSDRFSAERTGGSVSTLTIQRTQQEDSAVYLCASSLVNRFDEQFFGPGTRLTVL.